This T cell receptor beta chain was obtained from a study of cytotoxic CD8 clonotypes in ibrutinib-treated CLL (dated by TCRdb to about 2021). Broadly, across the study: In this cohort, some 14 patients were treatment-naive and approximately ten were relapsed/refractory, while around 18 had unmutated IGHV. Responses were partial in about 25 patients and complete in 2; after median around 66 months follow-up, 14 stayed in remission and roughly twelve progressed. Samples at response were collected after a median of about 12 months of treatment, with a range of about 6 to 36 months. Samples averaged roughly 280,000 productive templates and around 91,000 productive rearrangements. Of the approximately 90 participants in the trial, about two dozen had longitudinal samples available. Cryopreserved peripheral blood mononuclear cells were collected before treatment, at response, and at either disease progression or sustained remission. Patients were still on ibrutinib when every remission and progressive disease sample was collected.

Results the study describes overall, beyond this receptor: Sampling times were not matched between patients in sustained remission and patients whose disease was progressing, and lymph node repertoires were not examined. Public clonotypes were rare and either contracted or stayed stable during treatment, and the rise in clonality at ibrutinib response reflected the expansion of private clonotypes. An increase in clonality was observed at ibrutinib response, with clonality remaining stable during sustained remission and falling back toward baseline at progression. Baseline clonality was found to be higher than that of age-matched healthy donors and was strongly correlated with circulating CD8+ T-cell counts.

A MiSeq instrument was used for deep resolution sequencing, which targeted depths ranging from 1 in 1 million up to 1 in 200,000 T cells, with coverage averaging 10x for each clonotype. The immunoSEQ hsTCRB Kit was used to generate TCR beta libraries. The authors' pipeline ran thus. Data were analyzed with ImmunoSEQ Data Assistant and ImmunoSEQ Analyzer, with V, D and J genes assigned per IMGT definitions. Clonality, which ranges from 0 to 1, was calculated as one minus the normalized Shannon entropy of productive rearrangement frequencies. Only overrepresented clonotypes making up at least 0.05% of the repertoire of each patient were included in the public clonotype analysis. Repertoires from approximately 12 age-matched healthy donors in immuneACCESS were used as clonality controls. This immuneACCESS table, as held by TCRdb, lists in-frame sequences with V and J called but not all clones. Of the missing ones, under half trace to an unresolved V gene in checked studies; the others have no known cause. The V and J calls and clone size were taken over from that table, and D and trimming were inferred from the DNA. The sample includes about 140,000 clones, with over 75% observed a single time. Together, the top ten hold roughly 7.6% of the sample.

The germline V gene yields SGHRS for CDR1 and YFSETQ for CDR2. A distance of 14 bases separates the germline ends of V and J, which lose 8 bases and 0 bases respectively. The CDR3 goes from the cysteine to the phenylalanine over 15 residues. Only CDR3 DNA remains: 45 bases, in frame from the first base. For TCR beta library preparation, about 2 micrograms of genomic DNA was extracted from cryopreserved PBMCs. High-throughput TCR beta sequencing was performed on longitudinal blood samples from CLL patients receiving ibrutinib monotherapy. The patients took part in an open-label, single-center phase 2 trial of ibrutinib monotherapy. Comments on this clone: The antigen it binds to is not known. There are no base qualities to consult, and no much larger clone falls within one base.

This clonotype was sampled from a human donor with chronic lymphocytic leukemia. This specimen was PBMCs, taken after 36 months of ibrutinib treatment. The sequence links TRBV5-1 to TRBJ2-2; perhaps TRBD1 is the D gene, with 6 bases matching. The DNA sequence is given as TGCGCCAGTATTTCCGGGACAACGAACACCGGGGAGCTGTTTTTT. Translated, it gives CASISGTTNTGELFF. The full variable domain, completed from the reference TRBV5-1 and TRBJ2-2 proteins outside the CDR3, reads KAGVTQTPRYLIKTRGQQVTLSCSPISGHRSVSWYQQTPGQGLQFLFEYFSETQRNKGNFPGRFSGRQFSNSRSEMNVSTLELGDSALYLCASISGTTNTGELFFGEGSRLTVL.